This TCR beta chain was recovered during a study of blood T cell repertoires in COVID-19. Turning to the study itself: Whether acute or convalescent, the COVID-19 samples came from the United States, Italy and Spain. PBMCs, B-cell-depleted T cells, or T cells provided the cDNA or gDNA that made up the material.

CDR3 length: 16 residues. Losses at the gene ends were 5 bases for V and 4 bases for J; bases not matched to a gene: 10. Looked up from germline, CDR1 is MNHEY and CDR2 is SMNVEV (reference sequence). As handled by the study authors: Nucleated cell number was recorded as an estimate derived from reference gene primer amplification. Sequenced by immunoSEQ multiplex PCR; TCRdb stores in-frame clones only, minus some. V, J and clone size are taken as reported in that table, and D and trimming were inferred from the DNA itself. The data contain roughly 170,000 clones, roughly nine tenths of them singletons.

This receptor was identified in a man aged 70 or older with active or convalescent COVID-19. Material for sequencing was peripheral blood. The chain couples TRBV27 to TRBJ2-1; TRBD2 matches 8 bases. The CDR3 DNA sequence: TGTGCCAGCAGTCTACTATTAGCGGGACGGTACAATGAGCAGTTCTTC. Translated: CASSLLLAGRYNEQFF.